The 26 T cell receptor beta chains listed next were all sequenced from one sample in a study of CD8+CD57+ T cells in acquired aplastic anemia. Genomic DNA acted as the template from which TCR beta VDJ combination and CDR3 sequence profiling were carried out. TCRdb ran MiXCR on the reads and lists one entry per CDR3 protein. There are 150,000 to 200,000 distinct CDR3 sequences in the sample; around 50% occur only once, and under 1.2% lies in the top ten. Sequenced patients had shown CD8+CD57+ cell expansion by flow cytometry. Material for sequencing was sorted CD4+, CD8+, or CD8+CD57+ T cells (not recorded which) from PBMCs. All receptors come from a human donor with aplastic anemia.

This clonotype was seen ten or more times. The V gene is TRBV9, the J gene TRBJ1-1; D is unclear. CDR1 SGDLS and CDR2 YYNGEE come from the germline V gene. Trimming took 0 bases from V and 2 from J, leaving 8 bases between them. The length of the CDR3 is 14 residues. The CDR3 coding sequence is TGTGCCAGCAGCGTAGAGAGCCTAAACACTGAAGCTTTCTTT. Amino acid sequence: CASSVESLNTEAFF.

This clonotype came up many times. V is TRBV7-8 and J is TRBJ2-7; D is perhaps TRBD2 (5 bases). The CDR3 loop spans 13 amino acids. Trimming stripped 5 bases from V and 7 bases from J, with 15 bases between. CDR1 and CDR2 from the germline V gene are SGHVS and FQNEAQ. This chain's CDR3 is CASSTPGPGEQYF. DNA of the CDR3: TGTGCCAGCAGCACCCCCGGCCCGGGGGAGCAGTACTTC.

This chain links TRBV20-1 with TRBJ1-2; the D gene is possibly TRBD1 (6 bases). Trimming pared 0 bases from V and 2 bases from J, leaving 13 bases between. CDR1 and CDR2 (germline): DFQATT, SNEGSKA (reference sequence). The CDR3 totals 15 residues. The CDR3 coding sequence is TGCAGTGCTAGAGAGGCAGGGGCGAGAAACTATGGCTACACCTTC. Its translation: CSAREAGARNYGYTF.

This clonotype has a single count. The V call is TRBV2, the J call TRBJ1-3; TRBD1 agrees at 8 bases. The trim removed 2 bases at V and 2 bases at J, leaving 23 bases unmatched. The CDR3 length is 22 residues. CDR1 SNHLY and CDR2 FYNNEI come from the germline V gene. CDR3 DNA sequence: TGTGCCAGCAGTGAACCTTGGACCGTCGGTGGGCAGGGGGCGTCCGCTGGAAACACCATATATTTT. Its protein product is CASSEPWTVGGQGASAGNTIYF. The variable domain in full, completed from reference TRBV2 and TRBJ1-3, reads EPEVTQTPSHQVTQMGQEVILRCVPISNHLYFYWYRQILGQKVEFLVSFYNNEISEKSEIFDDQFSVERPDGSNFTLKIRSTKLEDSAMYFCASSEPWTVGGQGASAGNTIYFGEGSWLTVV.

The CDR3 bases are TGTGCCAGCAGGGTGGGAGGGGGCGCGTCTGGGGCCAACGTCCTGACTTTC. Its protein product is CASRVGGGASGANVLTF. The chain combines TRBV11-1 with TRBJ2-6; D is possibly TRBD1 or TRBD2 (7 bases each). The germline CDR1 and CDR2 sequences are SGHAT and FQDESV (reference sequence). The CDR3 runs 17 residues. Trimming took off 6 bases at V and 1 base at J, with 16 bases between the two ends.

This clonotype was counted a single time. This chain links TRBV19 with TRBJ2-7; no clear D. This CDR3 contains 14 residues. The V end lost 4 bases, the J end lost 2 bases, and 12 bases lay between the germline ends. Germline lookup yields CDR1 LNHDA and CDR2 SQIVND (reference sequence). CDR3 DNA: TGTGCCAGTAGTACGGTAGTTGAGCCCTACGAGCAGTACTTC. Its protein is CASSTVVEPYEQYF.

Only a few counts were recorded for this clonotype. The conserved phenylalanine or tryptophan is not found at the CDR3 terminus, so this likely reflects a read error. J is TRBJ1-5 and V is TRBV24-1; D is unresolved. Trimming removed 0 bases at V and 10 bases at J, with 9 bases between. This CDR3 contains 13 residues. CDR1 is KGHDR, CDR2 SFDVKD, per germline. CDR3 coding DNA: TGTGCCACCAGTGATTTGTCAACCTCACCCCAGCATCTT. Protein: CATSDLSTSPQHL.

This chain uses TRBV7-9 with TRBJ2-1; 7 bases line up with TRBD2. CDR1 and CDR2 (germline): SEHNR, FQNEAQ (reference sequence). The CDR3 spans 13 residues. Unmatched junction bases numbered 5, after V lost 6 bases and J lost 6 bases. Here the CDR3 reads CASRPGTTNEQFF. CDR3 nucleotides: TGTGCCAGCAGGCCCGGGACTACCAATGAGCAGTTCTTC. Together with reference TRBV7-9 and TRBJ2-1, the CDR3 gives the full variable domain: DTGVSQNPRHKITKRGQNVTFRCDPISEHNRLYWYRQTLGQGPEFLTYFQNEAQLEKSRLLSDRFSAERPKGSFSTLEIQRTEQGDSAMYLCASRPGTTNEQFFGPGTRLTVL.

This clonotype was seen many times. The chain has TRBV29-1 and TRBJ2-4; 10 positions agree with TRBD1. The V gene's germline CDR1 is SQVTM and CDR2 ANQGSEA. The length of the CDR3 is 13 residues. Trimming removed 4 bases from V and 9 bases from J; junction bases left unmatched: 6. Here the CDR3 reads CSVGEGQGFIQYF. DNA for the CDR3: TGCAGCGTTGGCGAGGGACAGGGGTTCATTCAGTACTTC.

This clonotype was picked up many times. This chain connects TRBV4-1 to TRBJ2-5; TRBD1 or TRBD2 may be the D gene (5 bases each). V lost 0 bases and J 5 bases, leaving 13 bases between the germline ends. Germline lookup yields CDR1 MGHRA and CDR2 YSYEKL. The CDR3 runs 15 residues. The CDR3 loop reads CASSQEGVGWETQYF. DNA of the CDR3: TGCGCCAGCAGCCAAGAGGGGGTGGGGTGGGAGACCCAGTACTTC.

This clonotype was observed at least ten times. The genes are TRBV20-1 and TRBJ1-2, with 9 bases aligning to TRBD1. The CDR3 has 18 residues. The V gene end was trimmed by 1 base and the J gene end by 4 bases; junction bases not matched to a gene: 16. CDR1 and CDR2 from the germline V gene are DFQATT and SNEGSKA (reference sequence). The CDR3 sequence is CSARAPGTGYLSPYGYTF. The CDR3 nucleotides are TGCAGTGCTAGAGCCCCCGGGACAGGGTACCTATCTCCCTATGGCTACACCTTC.

CDR3 protein: CASSFPTAGEQYF. CDR3 nucleotide sequence: TGTGCCAGCAGCTTTCCGACCGCGGGGGAGCAGTACTTC. The V and J genes are TRBV7-6 and TRBJ2-7, with TRBD2 as a possible D gene (6 bases). The CDR3 sequence is 13 residues long. CDR1 and CDR2 from the germline V gene are SGHVS and FNYEAQ. Trimming cost V 3 bases and J 7 bases, with 13 bases left between them.

Points on this clonotype: Since no conserved phenylalanine or tryptophan closes the CDR3, a read error is the likely cause. The V gene is TRBV9, the J gene TRBJ1-1; weak D call: TRBD1 (5 bases). The CDR3 loop spans 13 amino acids. Trimming left V 3 bases short and J 1 base short, with 7 bases between. Germline CDR1 SGDLS, CDR2 YYNGEE. The CDR3 bases are TGTGCCAGCAGCGAAACAGGGAACACTGAAGCTTTCTCT. It translates to CASSETGNTEAFS.

This clonotype was counted at least ten times. This chain links TRBV29-1 with TRBJ2-5, with 9 bases lining up with TRBD1. With V trimmed by 8 bases and J by 2 bases, 3 bases remained unmatched. Germline V CDR1 and CDR2: SQVTM, ANQGSEA. CDR3 size: 12 residues. DNA for the CDR3: TGCAGCTCGGGGACAGGGCAAGAGACCCAGTACTTC. It yields the protein CSSGTGQETQYF.

Turning to this clonotype: A much bigger clone sits one base away, suggesting this may be a read error. V gene TRBV7-3 combines with J gene TRBJ2-3; 8 bases match TRBD2. This CDR3 contains 13 residues. V trimming: 4 bases; J trimming: 8 bases; junction bases outside the gene matches: 5. The germline CDR1 and CDR2 sequences are SGHTA and FQGTGA. CDR3 DNA sequence: TGTGCCAGCAGCTCCTCGGGAGGGGGTACGCAGTATTTT. Translated: CASSSSGGGTQYF.

This clonotype was seen only a few times. The chain joins TRBV2 to TRBJ2-7; no clear D. CDR3 length equals 15 residues. The germline gives CDR1 SNHLY, CDR2 FYNNEI. The V end was cut by 4 bases, the J end by 1 base, with 14 bases between. Written as DNA, the CDR3 is TGTGCCAGCAGTGGGTGGGGTAGTACGTCCTACGAGCAGTACTTC. Translation gives CASSGWGSTSYEQYF.

This chain connects TRBV6-5 to TRBJ1-5, with no clear D. Germline CDR1 and CDR2: MNHEY and SVGAGI. Between the trimmed V and J ends, which lost 4 bases and 5 bases, there was a span of 6 bases. The CDR3 consists of 12 residues. The CDR3 loop is CASSSRDQPQHF. CDR3 coding DNA: TGTGCCAGCAGTTCGAGGGATCAGCCCCAGCATTTT.

The chain combines TRBV19 with TRBJ2-7, with a possible D match to TRBD2 (5 bases). The germline V gene has CDR1 LNHDA and CDR2 SQIVND (reference sequence). CDR3 size: 14 residues. Trimming cost V 6 bases and J 0 bases, with 12 bases left between them. The CDR3 region is CASSQEGSSYEQYF. CDR3 DNA sequence: TGTGCCAGTAGCCAGGAAGGGAGCTCCTACGAGCAGTACTTC. The full variable domain, with the rest looked up from reference TRBV19 and TRBJ2-7, is DGGITQSPKYLFRKEGQNVTLSCEQNLNHDAMYWYRQDPGQGLRLIYYSQIVNDFQKGDIAEGYSVSREKKESFPLTVTSAQKNPTAFYLCASSQEGSSYEQYFGPGTRLTVT.

The chain carries TRBV2 and TRBJ2-1; a possible D gene is TRBD1 (6 bases). The CDR3 covers 12 residues. Trimming removed 7 bases at V and 10 bases at J, with 14 bases between. CDR1 and CDR2 from the germline V gene are SNHLY and FYNNEI. Here the CDR3 DNA reads TGTGCCAGCACCTTAACCGACAGGGAGCAGTTCTTC. It specifies CASTLTDREQFF.

The rearrangement uses TRBV10-3 and TRBJ2-7; D is perhaps TRBD1 or TRBD2 (5 bases each). Germline V gene lookup returns CDR1 ENHRY and CDR2 SYGVKD. V lost 7 bases and J lost 2, with 15 bases in between. The CDR3 covers 14 residues. The CDR3 spells CAIKRDGSTYEQYF. The CDR3 DNA sequence: TGTGCCATCAAGAGGGACGGTTCAACCTACGAGCAGTACTTC.

This clonotype was counted a few times. The chain links TRBV7-3 to TRBJ2-3; D tentatively fits TRBD1 or TRBD2 (5 bases each). The CDR3 totals 13 residues. Germline V gives CDR1 SGHTA, CDR2 FQGTGA. Trimming took off 3 bases at V and 6 bases at J, with 10 bases between the two ends. CDR3 residues: CASSFGTADTQYF. CDR3 in DNA: TGTGCCAGCAGCTTTGGGACGGCGGATACGCAGTATTTT.

This clonotype showed up just a few times. The chain couples TRBV20-1 to TRBJ1-2; D unresolved. The CDR3 is made up of 10 amino acids. The germline CDR1 and CDR2 sequences are DFQATT and SNEGSKA (reference sequence). V lost 5 bases to trimming and J lost 6 bases, with 7 bases between them. The CDR3: CSAWGNGYTF. The CDR3 nucleotides read TGCAGTGCTTGGGGAAATGGCTACACCTTC.

This sequence joins TRBV27 and TRBJ1-2; D is perhaps TRBD1 (6 bases). The CDR3 has 13 amino acids. V gave up 6 bases and J gave up 4 bases, with 12 bases separating them. Germline V gene data show CDR1 as MNHEY and CDR2 as SMNVEV (reference sequence). In DNA form, the CDR3 reads TGTGCCAGCAGGCTGGGACAATCCTATGGCTACACCTTC. Protein product: CASRLGQSYGYTF.

This clonotype came up many times. In DNA, the CDR3 is TGTGCCAGCAGCTTGGGCCCCCGTGAGGAGCAGTACTTC. It encodes CASSLGPREEQYF. J is TRBJ2-7 and V is TRBV11-3; D is ambiguous. The V end lost 3 bases, the J end lost 7 bases, and 13 bases lay between the germline ends. The length of the CDR3 is 13 residues. Germline V lookup: CDR1 SGHNT, CDR2 YENEEA.

The chain links TRBV7-6 to TRBJ2-2, with D possibly being TRBD1 (6 bases). V shed 11 bases and J shed 1 base, with 26 bases lying between them. Germline CDR1 reads SGHVS; CDR2 reads FNYEAQ. The CDR3 extends over 18 amino acids. For the CDR3, the DNA is TGTGCCGCGAAAGACAACCTGACTCCGGGACAGAACACCGGGGAGCTGTTTTTT. It specifies CAAKDNLTPGQNTGELFF.

This clonotype has ten or more counts. This chain joins TRBV5-4 and TRBJ2-1, with D unclear. The germline CDR1 and CDR2 sequences are SGHNT and YYREEE (reference sequence). Trimming left V 1 base short and J 5 bases short, with 4 bases between. The CDR3 covers 12 residues. The chain's CDR3 is CASSLRDNEQFF. The DNA of the CDR3 is TGTGCCAGCAGCTTGAGGGACAATGAGCAGTTCTTC.